The 31 T cell receptor beta chains presented below share a single source sample, sequenced in a study of OX40 agonist ivuxolimab in advanced cancers. The protocol was immunoSEQ multiplex PCR, while the TCRdb copy is restricted to in-frame clones and leaves out a portion. The profile shows 45,000 or so clones, 88% of them singletons. The material sequenced was CD4+ or CD8+ T cells sorted from blood, taken in a trial of the OX40 agonist ivuxolimab. The receptors were sampled from an adult with an advanced solid tumor such as melanoma, head and neck, liver or kidney cancer.

This clone was recorded only once. The CDR3 reads CASSLAPSSLSYEQYF. The CDR3 DNA sequence: TGTGCCAGCAGCTTAGCGCCCAGCTCGCTCTCCTACGAGCAGTACTTC. The gene calls are TRBV7-2 and TRBJ2-7, with D unresolved. The CDR3 spans 16 residues. Germline CDR1 SGHTA, CDR2 FQGNSA. Trimming shortened V by 0 bases and J by 0 bases, and 12 bases separated the two germline ends.

The chain combines TRBV15 with TRBJ2-1; 7 positions agree with TRBD1. The CDR3 extends over 16 amino acids. CDR1 is LNHNV, CDR2 YYDKDF, per germline (reference sequence). The trim removed 0 bases at V and 0 bases at J, leaving 2 bases unmatched. CDR3 sequence (DNA): TGTGCCACCAGCAGAGATGGACAGGCCTCCTACAATGAGCAGTTCTTC. As protein: CATSRDGQASYNEQFF.

This chain connects TRBV29-1 to TRBJ2-7; D call uncertain. This CDR3 is built from 11 residues. The germline V and J ends were trimmed by 4 bases and 6 bases, with 10 bases remaining between them. Germline CDR1 SQVTM, CDR2 ANQGSEA. CDR3 bases: TGCAGCGTTGTTCGGACGGGCGAGCAGTACTTC. Translating it yields CSVVRTGEQYF.

V usage is TRBV7-3 and J usage is TRBJ2-1; no reliable D call. Germline loops: CDR1 SGHTA, CDR2 FQGTGA. There are 16 residues in the CDR3. V was trimmed by 4 bases and J by 0 bases, leaving 13 bases between them. The CDR3 loop is CASSSRVPSSYNEQFF. In DNA, the CDR3 is TGTGCCAGCAGCTCCCGAGTCCCTAGCTCCTACAATGAGCAGTTCTTC.

V is TRBV14 and J is TRBJ2-3; D perhaps matches TRBD1 (5 bases). The V gene's germline CDR1 is SGHDN and CDR2 FVKESK. The CDR3 spans 13 residues. Deletions cut 4 bases from V and 4 bases from J, with 9 bases between. The CDR3 region is CASSPRVADTQYF. The CDR3 nucleotides are TGTGCCAGCAGCCCCAGGGTTGCAGATACGCAGTATTTT. Variable domain in full (rest from reference TRBV14 and TRBJ2-3): EAGVTQFPSHSVIEKGQTVTLRCDPISGHDNLYWYRRVMGKEIKFLLHFVKESKQDESGMPNNRFLAERTGGTYSTLKVQPAELEDSGVYFCASSPRVADTQYFGPGTRLTVL.

V is TRBV6-5 and J is TRBJ2-7; TRBD2 aligns across 9 bases. From germline, CDR1 is MNHEY and CDR2 SVGAGI. The CDR3 spans 14 residues. After removal of 4 bases from V and 1 base from J, the junction contained 2 bases not matched to a gene. The CDR3 reads CASSSSGRSYEQYF. The CDR3 DNA follows: TGTGCCAGCAGTTCGAGCGGGAGGTCCTACGAGCAGTACTTC.

The V call is TRBV28, the J call TRBJ1-2; D ambiguous. The V gene lost 6 bases and the J gene lost 0 bases, with 5 bases spanning the gap. Germline assignment: CDR1 MDHEN and CDR2 SYDVKM. The CDR3 runs 12 residues. CDR3 coding DNA: TGTGCCAGCAGACCTCCTAACTATGGCTACACCTTC. Its protein is CASRPPNYGYTF.

The chain joins TRBV6-1 to TRBJ2-1; D gene uncertain. Per germline, CDR1 MNHNS and CDR2 SASEGT. V dropped 1 base and J dropped 4 bases, with 5 bases sitting between them. The length of the CDR3 is 13 residues. CDR3 bases: TGTGCCAGCAGTGAAGTCTGGTACAATGAGCAGTTCTTC. Amino acids: CASSEVWYNEQFF.

The chain employs TRBV19 and TRBJ2-1, with D possibly TRBD2 on 5 matching bases. CDR1 LNHDA and CDR2 SQIVND come from the germline V gene (reference sequence). The CDR3 covers 15 residues. V was trimmed by 1 base and J by 5 bases, leaving 12 bases between them. CDR3 sequence (DNA): TGTGCCAGTAGTATAGCAAACAGCGGTAACAATGAGCAGTTCTTC. Protein sequence: CASSIANSGNNEQFF.

The chain is built from TRBV7-9 and TRBJ2-1; 10 nucleotides align to TRBD2. The CDR3 is made up of 16 amino acids. Trimming took 5 bases from V and 9 from J; bases not matched to a gene: 13. Germline-derived CDR1 and CDR2 are SEHNR and FQNEAQ (reference sequence). Written as DNA, the CDR3 is TGTGCCAGCAGCCGCCCAGAAGCGGGAGGGCCCACTGAGCAGTTCTTC. Translating gives CASSRPEAGGPTEQFF.

The chain is built from TRBV6-5 and TRBJ2-7; D uncertain. Germline CDR1 and CDR2: MNHEY and SVGAGI. With 8 bases removed from V and 4 bases from J, the gap between germline ends came to 3 bases. There are 9 residues in the CDR3. The CDR3 DNA follows: TGTGCCAGCGGGTACGAGCAGTACTTC. Protein: CASGYEQYF.

The CDR3 region has the DNA TGTGCCAGCAGCTCGACAGGGGGATCTAATGAAAAACTGTTTTTT. Protein product: CASSSTGGSNEKLFF. The chain recombines TRBV7-3 with TRBJ1-4; 9 bases align to TRBD1. Trimming at V came to 4 bases and at J to 3 bases, leaving 3 bases not matched to a gene. The germline V gene has CDR1 SGHTA and CDR2 FQGTGA. The CDR3 is 15 amino acids.

CDR3 residues: CASSELGFQPQHF. CDR3 sequence (DNA): TGTGCCAGCAGTGAATTGGGGTTTCAGCCCCAGCATTTT. The chain has TRBV2 and TRBJ1-5; D ambiguous. The germline V gene has CDR1 SNHLY and CDR2 FYNNEI. Trimming pared 2 bases from V and 6 bases from J, leaving 8 bases between. The CDR3 runs to 13 residues.

The V and J genes are TRBV7-9 and TRBJ2-5, with D perhaps matching TRBD2 (7 bases). The CDR3 consists of 13 residues. Deletions cut 11 bases from V and 4 bases from J, with 17 bases between. CDR1 and CDR2 (germline): SEHNR, FQNEAQ (reference sequence). CDR3 bases: TGTGCCGCGGGGGCTAGCGGTTTAGAGACCCAGTACTTC. It codes for CAAGASGLETQYF.

This chain links TRBV5-5 with TRBJ1-3; D ambiguous. Germline values: CDR1 SGHKS, CDR2 YYEKEE (reference sequence). The CDR3 runs 14 residues. The germline V and J ends were trimmed by 1 base and 0 bases, with 5 bases remaining between them. CDR3 DNA: TGTGCCAGCAGCTTGACCCACTCTGGAAACACCATATATTTT. Translated, it gives CASSLTHSGNTIYF.

This chain links TRBV7-8 with TRBJ1-5; D gene ambiguous. Germline V gene lookup returns CDR1 SGHVS and CDR2 FQNEAQ. The CDR3 is 15 amino acids. V dropped 1 base and J dropped 2 bases, with 9 bases sitting between them. The CDR3 here is CASSLVNSGNQPQHF. In nucleotides, the CDR3 is TGTGCCAGCAGCTTAGTCAACAGCGGCAATCAGCCCCAGCATTTT.

The chain employs TRBV29-1 and TRBJ2-2, with 9 bases matching TRBD1. V gave up 7 bases and J gave up 6 bases; unmatched junction bases: 9. The V gene's germline CDR1 is SQVTM and CDR2 ANQGSEA. This CDR3 has 14 amino acids. The CDR3 nucleotides read TGCAGCGCCTTTGGACAGGGGAATGCCGGGGAGCTGTTTTTT. Protein: CSAFGQGNAGELFF.

This clone was seen just once. The genes are TRBV7-9 and TRBJ2-3; D uncertain. CDR1 is SEHNR, CDR2 FQNEAQ, per germline (reference sequence). The length of the CDR3 is 14 residues. Trimming took 0 bases from V and 2 from J, leaving 6 bases between them. The CDR3 loop reads CASSLATDTDTQYF. The CDR3, as DNA: TGTGCCAGCAGCTTAGCAACAGACACAGATACGCAGTATTTT.

This chain links TRBV13 with TRBJ2-2; D may be TRBD1 (6 bases). The CDR3 runs to 15 residues. V was cut by 9 bases and J by 0 bases, with 14 bases left in between. Germline loops: CDR1 PRHDT, CDR2 FYEKMQ (reference sequence). The CDR3 DNA reads TGTGCCAGTGCAGAAGGGGGTTCGAACACCGGGGAGCTGTTTTTT. This codes for CASAEGGSNTGELFF.

This clone was detected a few times. The rearrangement joins TRBV18 to TRBJ2-7; no clear D gene. The CDR3 runs 13 residues. Trimming removed 3 bases at V and 2 bases at J, with 8 bases between. Germline V gene lookup returns CDR1 KGHSH and CDR2 LQKENI. CDR3 DNA: TGTGCCAGCTCACCTGCCCCGACCTACGAGCAGTACTTC. This encodes CASSPAPTYEQYF.

The rearrangement joins TRBV6-8 to TRBJ1-2; D gene unclear. Trimming cost V 6 bases and J 6 bases, with 11 bases left between them. The CDR3 contains 12 residues. CDR1 and CDR2 from the germline V gene are MNHGY and SAAAGT. Written as DNA, the CDR3 is TGTGCCAGCAGGGACCGTAGGGATGGCTACACCTTC. Translated: CASRDRRDGYTF.

CDR3 DNA sequence: TGTGCCAGCAGCACCGGACAGTTTAATCAGCCCCAGCATTTT. Translation: CASSTGQFNQPQHF. The rearrangement joins TRBV6-9 to TRBJ1-5, with TRBD1 as a possible D gene (6 bases). This CDR3 spans 14 amino acids. Trimming stripped 6 bases from V and 4 bases from J, with 13 bases between. CDR1 and CDR2 (germline): MNHGY, SVAAGI.

The rearrangement links TRBV28 to TRBJ2-2, with D perhaps TRBD2 (5 bases). Germline V gene data show CDR1 as MDHEN and CDR2 as SYDVKM. V was clipped by 6 bases and J by 0 bases, with 17 bases between them. CDR3 length equals 17 residues. CDR3 loop: CASSLLGSAANTGELFF. The CDR3 DNA reads as TGTGCCAGCAGCCTCCTTGGGAGCGCCGCGAACACCGGGGAGCTGTTTTTT.

This clone came up once. This chain joins TRBV18 and TRBJ2-7; TRBD1 matches 9 bases. Germline V gene lookup returns CDR1 KGHSH and CDR2 LQKENI. Unmatched junction bases numbered 7, after V lost 4 bases and J lost 3 bases. The CDR3 has 15 amino acids. CDR3 amino acids: CASSLRGQGHYEQYF. Written as DNA, the CDR3 is TGTGCCAGCTCACTAAGGGGACAGGGCCACTACGAGCAGTACTTC.

The rearrangement links TRBV19 to TRBJ2-1; 10 nucleotides match TRBD2. Germline-derived CDR1 and CDR2 are LNHDA and SQIVND (reference sequence). The CDR3 totals 15 residues. J lost 4 bases, V lost 6 bases, and 6 bases had no gene match. DNA for the CDR3: TGTGCCAGTAGACCTACTAGCGGGATTTACAATGAGCAGTTCTTC. Its protein product is CASRPTSGIYNEQFF.

This rearrangement joins TRBV7-9 to TRBJ2-2; TRBD1 agrees at 7 bases. The CDR3 has 15 residues. Germline-derived CDR1 and CDR2 are SEHNR and FQNEAQ (reference sequence). The trim removed 3 bases at V and 6 bases at J, leaving 7 bases unmatched. Here the CDR3 DNA reads TGTGCCAGCAGCTTGGTACAGGGGATAGCCGGGGAGCTGTTTTTT. It is translated as CASSLVQGIAGELFF.

Only a few counts were recorded for this clone. The CDR3 protein is CASSLHLAELSYEQYF. The CDR3 DNA sequence: TGTGCCAGCAGTTTACACCTAGCGGAACTATCCTACGAGCAGTACTTC. The rearrangement joins TRBV28 to TRBJ2-7; 7 bases match TRBD2. J lost 1 base, V lost 2 bases, and 8 bases had no gene match. Germline V gene lookup returns CDR1 MDHEN and CDR2 SYDVKM. The CDR3 runs 16 residues.

The V gene is TRBV30, the J gene TRBJ2-3, with TRBD1 matching 7 bases. V lost 7 bases, J lost 1 base, and 5 bases stayed unmatched. CDR3 size: 13 residues. Germline V CDR1 and CDR2: GTSNPN, SVGIG (reference sequence). The CDR3 coding sequence is TGTGCCTCTGACAGGGTAGGCACAGATACGCAGTATTTT. Translating it yields CASDRVGTDTQYF. Drawing the rest from reference TRBV30 and TRBJ2-3, the complete variable domain is SQTIHQWPATLVQPVGSPLSLECTVEGTSNPNLYWYRQAAGRGLQLLFYSVGIGQISSEVPQNLSASRPQDRQFILSSKKLLLSDSGFYLCASDRVGTDTQYFGPGTRLTVL.

This clone was counted a few times. The genes are TRBV10-2 and TRBJ1-5; 8 bases map to TRBD1. This CDR3 spans 15 amino acids. The germline gives CDR1 WSHSY, CDR2 SAAADI. The ends lost 5 bases at V and 1 base at J; junction bases unmatched: 4. The CDR3 DNA reads TGCGCCAGCAGTAAGACAGGGGACAGCAATCAGCCCCAGCATTTT. This encodes CASSKTGDSNQPQHF.

This chain joins TRBV15 and TRBJ2-2; D perhaps matches TRBD2 (5 bases). With 6 bases removed from V and 1 base from J, the gap between germline ends came to 12 bases. This CDR3 region has 15 residues. Germline V gene sequence: CDR1 LNHNV, CDR2 YYDKDF (reference sequence). The CDR3 DNA sequence: TGTGCCACCAGTCGGAGGACGTTGAACACCGGGGAGCTGTTTTTT. It is translated as CATSRRTLNTGELFF.

The chain is built from TRBV9 and TRBJ2-7; TRBD2 agrees at 7 bases. Germline-derived CDR1 and CDR2 are SGDLS and YYNGEE. CDR3 length equals 14 residues. V was pared by 2 bases and J by 3 bases, with 5 bases of the junction left unmatched. The CDR3 bases are TGTGCCAGCAGCGTCCTAGCGGCAAGCTACGAGCAGTACTTC. It specifies CASSVLAASYEQYF. Combining the CDR3 with reference TRBV9 and TRBJ2-7 gives the whole variable domain DSGVTQTPKHLITATGQRVTLRCSPRSGDLSVYWYQQSLDQGLQFLIQYYNGEERAKGNILERFSAQQFPDLHSELNLSSLELGDSALYFCASSVLAASYEQYFGPGTRLTVT.